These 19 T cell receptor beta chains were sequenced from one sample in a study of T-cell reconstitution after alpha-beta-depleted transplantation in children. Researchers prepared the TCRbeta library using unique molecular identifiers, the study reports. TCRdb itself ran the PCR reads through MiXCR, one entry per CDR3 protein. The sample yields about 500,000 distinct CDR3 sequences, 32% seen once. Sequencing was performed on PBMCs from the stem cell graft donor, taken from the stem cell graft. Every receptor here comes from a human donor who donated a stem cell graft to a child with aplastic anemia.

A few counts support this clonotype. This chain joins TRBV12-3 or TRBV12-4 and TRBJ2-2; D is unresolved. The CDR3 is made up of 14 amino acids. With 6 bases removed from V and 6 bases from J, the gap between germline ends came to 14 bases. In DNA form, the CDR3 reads TGTGCCAGCAGCATCAAACAGCCGGCCGGGGAGCTGTTTTTT. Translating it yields CASSIKQPAGELFF.

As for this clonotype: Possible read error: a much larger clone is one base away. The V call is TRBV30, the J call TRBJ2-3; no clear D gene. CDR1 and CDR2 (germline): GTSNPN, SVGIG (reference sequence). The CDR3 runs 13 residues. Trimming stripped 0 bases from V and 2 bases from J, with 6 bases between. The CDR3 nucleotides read TGTGCCTGGAGTGTATCGGACACAGATACGCAGTATTTT. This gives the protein CAWSVSDTDTQYF.

This CDR3 reads CASSQDRTGRRIDGYTF. The CDR3 DNA follows: TGTGCCAGCAGCCAAGATCGAACAGGGCGACGGATAGATGGCTACACCTTC. The chain is built from TRBV4-2 and TRBJ1-2; weak D call: TRBD1 (6 bases). Trimming pared 0 bases from V and 6 bases from J, leaving 20 bases between. Germline CDR1 reads LGHNA; CDR2 reads YNFKEQ. The CDR3 extends over 17 amino acids.

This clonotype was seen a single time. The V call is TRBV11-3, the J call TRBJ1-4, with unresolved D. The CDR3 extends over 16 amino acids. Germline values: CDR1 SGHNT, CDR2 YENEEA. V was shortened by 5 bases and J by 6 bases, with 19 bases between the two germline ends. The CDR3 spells CASSPRVSAGHEKLFF. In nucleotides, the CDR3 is TGTGCCAGCAGCCCTCGGGTGTCCGCTGGGCATGAAAAACTGTTTTTT.

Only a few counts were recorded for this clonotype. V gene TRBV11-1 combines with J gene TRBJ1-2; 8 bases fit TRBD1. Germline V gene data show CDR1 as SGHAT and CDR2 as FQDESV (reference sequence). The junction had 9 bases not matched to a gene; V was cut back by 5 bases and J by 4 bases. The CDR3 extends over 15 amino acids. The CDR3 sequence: CASSISGTGVYGYTF. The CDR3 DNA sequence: TGTGCCAGCAGCATATCCGGGACAGGCGTCTATGGCTACACCTTC.

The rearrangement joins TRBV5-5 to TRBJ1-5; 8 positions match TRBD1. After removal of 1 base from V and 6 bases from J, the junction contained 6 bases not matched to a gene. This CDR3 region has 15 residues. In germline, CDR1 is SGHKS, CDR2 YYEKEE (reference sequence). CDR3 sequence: CASSLMGQVGQPQHF. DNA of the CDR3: TGTGCCAGCAGCTTGATGGGACAGGTGGGTCAGCCCCAGCATTTT.

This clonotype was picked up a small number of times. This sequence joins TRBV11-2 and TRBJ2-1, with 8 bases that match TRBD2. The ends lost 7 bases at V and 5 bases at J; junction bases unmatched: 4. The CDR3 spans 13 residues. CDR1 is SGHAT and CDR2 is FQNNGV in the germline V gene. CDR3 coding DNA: TGTGCCAGCACCTTCGGGGGGGACAATGAGCAGTTCTTC. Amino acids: CASTFGGDNEQFF.

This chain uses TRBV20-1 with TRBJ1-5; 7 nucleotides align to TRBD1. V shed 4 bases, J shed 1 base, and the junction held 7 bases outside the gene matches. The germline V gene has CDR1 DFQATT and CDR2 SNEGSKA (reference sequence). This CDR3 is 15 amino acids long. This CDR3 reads CSAKRQGRSNQPQHF. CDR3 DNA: TGCAGTGCTAAACGACAGGGCCGAAGCAATCAGCCCCAGCATTTT.

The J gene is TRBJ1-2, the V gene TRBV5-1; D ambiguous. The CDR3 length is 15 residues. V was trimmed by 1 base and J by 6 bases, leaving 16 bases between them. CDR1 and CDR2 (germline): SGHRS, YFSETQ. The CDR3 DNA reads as TGCGCCAGCAGCTTGAGCCGGGGTAGGTTGGATGGCTACACCTTC. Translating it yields CASSLSRGRLDGYTF.

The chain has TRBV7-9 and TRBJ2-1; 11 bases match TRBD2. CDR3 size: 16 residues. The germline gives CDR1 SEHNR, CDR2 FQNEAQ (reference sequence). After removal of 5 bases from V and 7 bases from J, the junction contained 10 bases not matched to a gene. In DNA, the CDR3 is TGTGCCAGCAGCCCTCCGACTAGCGGGGCTGGGAATGAGCAGTTCTTC. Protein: CASSPPTSGAGNEQFF. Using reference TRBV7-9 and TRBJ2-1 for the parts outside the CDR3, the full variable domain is DTGVSQNPRHKITKRGQNVTFRCDPISEHNRLYWYRQTLGQGPEFLTYFQNEAQLEKSRLLSDRFSAERPKGSFSTLEIQRTEQGDSAMYLCASSPPTSGAGNEQFFGPGTRLTVL.

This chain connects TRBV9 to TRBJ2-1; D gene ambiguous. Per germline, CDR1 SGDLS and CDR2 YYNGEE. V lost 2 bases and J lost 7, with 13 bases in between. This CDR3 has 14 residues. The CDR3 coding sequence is TGTGCCAGCAGCGTTGGATCTCTTGTGAATGAGCAGTTCTTC. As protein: CASSVGSLVNEQFF. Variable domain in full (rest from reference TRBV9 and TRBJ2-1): DSGVTQTPKHLITATGQRVTLRCSPRSGDLSVYWYQQSLDQGLQFLIQYYNGEERAKGNILERFSAQQFPDLHSELNLSSLELGDSALYFCASSVGSLVNEQFFGPGTRLTVL.

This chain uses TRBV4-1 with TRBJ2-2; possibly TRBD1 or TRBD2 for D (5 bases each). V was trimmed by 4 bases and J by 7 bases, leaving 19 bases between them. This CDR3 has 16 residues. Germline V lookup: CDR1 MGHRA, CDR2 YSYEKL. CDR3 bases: TGCGCCAGCAGCCCCTCCGGGACCACCCGGGGCGGGGAGCTGTTTTTT. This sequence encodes CASSPSGTTRGGELFF.

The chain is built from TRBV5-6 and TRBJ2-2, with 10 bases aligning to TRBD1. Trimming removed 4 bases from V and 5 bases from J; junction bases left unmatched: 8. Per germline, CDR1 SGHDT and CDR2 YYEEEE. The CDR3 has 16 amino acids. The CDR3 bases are TGTGCCAGCAGCGTCCTGGACAGGGGGAGAACCGGGGAGCTGTTTTTT. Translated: CASSVLDRGRTGELFF.

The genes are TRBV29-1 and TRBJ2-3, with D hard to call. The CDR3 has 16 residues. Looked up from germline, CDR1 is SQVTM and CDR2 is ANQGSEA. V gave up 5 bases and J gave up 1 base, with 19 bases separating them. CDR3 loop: CSVQPVQSTGTDTQYF. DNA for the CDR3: TGCAGCGTTCAACCTGTTCAATCCACCGGCACAGATACGCAGTATTTT.

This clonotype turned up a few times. The CDR3 region is CATSKAPGQGIYGYTF. The CDR3 DNA sequence: TGTGCCACCAGCAAAGCCCCGGGACAGGGGATCTATGGCTACACCTTC. This chain connects TRBV15 to TRBJ1-2; 10 bases match TRBD1. The CDR3 covers 16 residues. Germline V gives CDR1 LNHNV, CDR2 YYDKDF (reference sequence). Losses at the gene ends were 4 bases for V and 4 bases for J; bases not matched to a gene: 9.

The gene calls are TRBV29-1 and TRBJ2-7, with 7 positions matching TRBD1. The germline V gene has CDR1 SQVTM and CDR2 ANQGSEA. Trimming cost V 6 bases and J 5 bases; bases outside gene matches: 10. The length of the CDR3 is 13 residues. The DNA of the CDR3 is TGCAGCGTGATACGACAGGGTTTACACGAGCAGTACTTC. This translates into CSVIRQGLHEQYF.

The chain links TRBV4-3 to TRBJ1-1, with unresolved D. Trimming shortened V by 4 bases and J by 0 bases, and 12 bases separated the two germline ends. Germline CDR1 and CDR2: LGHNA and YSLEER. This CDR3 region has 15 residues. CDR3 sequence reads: CASSPREAMNTEAFF. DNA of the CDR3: TGCGCCAGCAGCCCCCGCGAAGCTATGAACACTGAAGCTTTCTTT.

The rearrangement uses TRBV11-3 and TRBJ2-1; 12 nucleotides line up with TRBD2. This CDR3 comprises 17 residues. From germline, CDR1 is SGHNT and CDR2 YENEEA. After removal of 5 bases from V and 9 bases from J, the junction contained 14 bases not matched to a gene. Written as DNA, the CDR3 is TGTGCCAGCAGCCCGCGGCTGACTAGCGGGGGAAGTGGTGAGCAGTTCTTC. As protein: CASSPRLTSGGSGEQFF.

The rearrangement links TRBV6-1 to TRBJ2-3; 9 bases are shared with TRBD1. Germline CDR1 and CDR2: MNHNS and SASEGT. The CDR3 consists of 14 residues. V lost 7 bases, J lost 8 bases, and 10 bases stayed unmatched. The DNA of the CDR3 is TGTGCCAGCATCAGGGACAGGGAGCGAGGTACGCAGTATTTT. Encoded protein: CASIRDRERGTQYF.